Each of the 5 T cell receptor delta chains below was sequenced from the same sample in a study of γδ T cells in repeated Plasmodium falciparum infection. TCRdb reprocessed the multiplex PCR reads through CATT. Counted here are 90,000 to 95,000 delta-chain clones, approximately 0.92% occurring once; the ten biggest clones make up approximately 10%. Gammadelta T cells were flow-sorted from PBMC into Vgamma9/Vdelta2+ and Vdelta2-negative populations for bulk analysis. Sequenced sample: gamma-delta T cells from blood. These receptors were taken from a pool of human donors (malaria-infected and uninfected, not separated).

This clone has just a few counts. TCRdb shows a much larger clone's protein in place of this DNA's translation, and the two differ at residue 15, likely through a read error; the protein shown is translated from the DNA. The CDR3 loop reads CALGARSTPSLLEWEKVGTDKLIF. The CDR3 DNA reads TGTGCTCTTGGGGCCAGATCCACGCCTTCGCTCCTGGAATGGGAGAAGGTAGGGACCGATAAACTCATCTTT. The chain links TRDV1 to TRDJ1; D possibly corresponds to TRDD2 (5 bases). Since TCRdb gives no J gene, matching the DNA to germline was used here to assign it. V lost 4 bases, J lost 2 bases, and 41 bases lay in between. The CDR3 spans 24 residues. Germline lookup yields CDR1 TSWWSYY and CDR2 QGS.

On this clone itself: The protein TCRdb gives is from a much larger clone and does not agree with this DNA's translation at residue 10, likely a read error; the protein shown here comes from the DNA. The rearrangement joins TRDV1 to TRDJ1; D possibly corresponds to TRDD2 (5 bases). The V and J ends lost 0 bases and 2 bases respectively, with 13 bases between them. The CDR3 spans 16 residues. CDR1 TSWWSYY and CDR2 QGS come from the germline V gene. CDR3 DNA sequence: TGTGCTCTTGGGGAACTTACCCTTCTTAGGACCGATAAACTCATCTTT. This encodes CALGELTLLRTDKLIF.

This clone was found a few times. A read error likely explains why the TCRdb protein, taken from a much larger clone, differs from this DNA's translation at residue 14; the protein shown is translated from the DNA. The chain couples TRDV1 to TRDJ1; possibly TRDD3 for D (8 bases). CDR3 length equals 26 residues. V shed 0 bases and J shed 0 bases, with 41 bases lying between them. CDR1 and CDR2 (germline): TSWWSYY, QGS. The CDR3: CALGELVEDLPASNWGHTLYTDKLIF. The CDR3 DNA reads TGTGCTCTTGGGGAACTAGTAGAGGACCTTCCTGCATCGAACTGGGGGCACACCCTTTACACCGATAAACTCATCTTT.

Details on this clone: The TCRdb protein comes from a much larger clone and disagrees with this DNA's translation at residue 12, likely due to a read error; the protein given here is derived from the DNA. The chain has TRDV2 and TRDJ1; D gene uncertain. The J gene comes from matching the DNA to germline here; TCRdb lacks it. CDR3 length: 19 amino acids. Germline CDR1 GEAIGNYY, CDR2 EKD. With 3 bases removed from V and 2 bases from J, the gap between germline ends came to 27 bases. CDR3: CACDAIREPLLSLTDKLIF. As DNA, the CDR3 is TGTGCCTGTGACGCCATAAGGGAACCCCTCCTCAGCTTAACCGATAAACTCATCTTT.

Many counts were recorded for this clone. This CDR3 is also generated by other DNA sequences in the sample. This sequence joins TRDV1 and TRDJ1, with TRDD3 matching over 8 bases. Germline V gives CDR1 TSWWSYY, CDR2 QGS. The CDR3 spans 19 residues. The ends lost 6 bases at V and 2 bases at J; junction bases unmatched: 20. CDR3 region: CALGPRVLQAGYGTDKLIF. Here the CDR3 DNA reads TGTGCTCTTGGCCCGAGGGTCCTACAGGCGGGATACGGGACCGATAAACTCATCTTT.